This T cell receptor (beta chain) came from a study of shared clonotypes between healthy human individuals. Overall study: Donor ages ranged 18 to 49 years: a couple of women, a few men.

In the case of this clone: Its specificity is not known.

The study's findings and limits: Between four donors, naive CD4 clonotypes were shared at a level of about 5%. Non-shared clonotypes had lower generation probabilities than clonotypes shared by all four sorted-subset donors.

Sequencing was performed with immunoSEQ multiplex PCR; in TCRdb, only in-frame clones are kept and a portion is missing. The data show hundreds of thousands of clones, 72% seen once. V lost 3 bases, J lost 7 bases, and 10 bases stayed unmatched. CDR3 length: 17 amino acids. The V gene's germline CDR1 is WSHSY and CDR2 SAAADI. J is TRBJ2-1 and V is TRBV10-2, with TRBD2 identical over 12 bases. Sample: memory CD4+ T cells sorted from blood. Noted subset: CD45RA-negative fraction. The sequence came from a woman in her twenties or thirties in good health. The chain's CDR3 is CASSDSSGRVRRNEQFF. CDR3 in DNA: TGCGCCAGCAGTGATTCTAGCGGGAGGGTGAGGAGGAATGAGCAGTTCTTC.